One sample yielded the 5 T cell receptor beta chains listed below, sequenced in a study of post-analysis software for immune sequencing data (dated by TCRdb to about 2015). Paper-wide results and their limitations: Roughly 5 TRBV segments, including TRBV5-6, TRBV5-1 and TRBV20-1, were significantly more frequent in patients than controls.

Library generation was performed with PCR. Data came from an Illumina HiSeq 2500. To reduce PCR and sequencing biases, unique molecular identifiers were built into the TCR beta cDNA libraries. TCRdb's own reprocessing of the public reads used fastp at Q25 and MiXCR and kept productive beta chains. Each entry merges the rows of one CDR3 protein and shows their most common DNA and genes. In all, the sample holds approximately 570,000 distinct CDR3 sequences, and 40% to 50% of those were seen once. The ten largest make up 1.7% of the sample. These TCRs' antigens remain unknown. Sequencing was done on a sample of blood. These receptors were taken from a girl aged 5 to 17 with multiple sclerosis.

The chain uses TRBV19 and TRBJ2-7; D is unclear. CDR1 and CDR2 (germline): LNHDA, SQIVND (reference sequence). With 11 bases removed from V and 2 bases from J, the gap between germline ends came to 19 bases. The CDR3 has 14 residues. Here the CDR3 DNA reads TGTGCCTCGGGCAGTCTCCGAAAACCCTACGAGCAGTACTTC. It translates to CASGSLRKPYEQYF.

V is TRBV3-1 and J is TRBJ2-1, with 7 nucleotides matching TRBD1. Germline values: CDR1 LGHDT, CDR2 YNNKEL (reference sequence). Trimming at V came to 4 bases and at J to 0 bases, leaving 3 bases not matched to a gene. The CDR3 runs 15 residues. Written as DNA, the CDR3 is TGTGCCAGCAGCCGACAGGGTTTCTCCTACAATGAGCAGTTCTTC. It yields the protein CASSRQGFSYNEQFF.

The table lists this clonotype with a few counts. The V gene is TRBV20-1, the J gene TRBJ2-3; the match to TRBD1 covers 12 bases. The germline gives CDR1 DFQATT, CDR2 SNEGSKA (reference sequence). The CDR3 totals 15 residues. The junction had 2 bases not matched to a gene; V was cut back by 3 bases and J by 1 base. CDR3 sequence reads: CSASGTGGGTDTQYF. CDR3 sequence (DNA): TGCAGTGCTAGCGGGACAGGGGGCGGCACAGATACGCAGTATTTT.

The chain combines TRBV5-1 with TRBJ2-7; 8 positions agree with TRBD1. The CDR3 length is 15 residues. The germline gives CDR1 SGHRS, CDR2 YFSETQ. With V trimmed by 2 bases and J by 0 bases, 4 bases remained unmatched. The CDR3 nucleotides read TGCGCCAGCAGCTTTAGACAGGGGAGCTCCTACGAGCAGTACTTC. Translating it yields CASSFRQGSSYEQYF.

This clonotype was observed a handful of times. This chain joins TRBV29-1 and TRBJ1-1; no definite D call. Germline loops: CDR1 SQVTM, CDR2 ANQGSEA. The CDR3 has 13 residues. V was shortened by 0 bases and J by 1 base, with 6 bases between the two germline ends. CDR3 amino acids: CSVEEQANTEAFF. CDR3 DNA sequence: TGCAGCGTTGAAGAGCAGGCGAACACTGAAGCTTTCTTT.